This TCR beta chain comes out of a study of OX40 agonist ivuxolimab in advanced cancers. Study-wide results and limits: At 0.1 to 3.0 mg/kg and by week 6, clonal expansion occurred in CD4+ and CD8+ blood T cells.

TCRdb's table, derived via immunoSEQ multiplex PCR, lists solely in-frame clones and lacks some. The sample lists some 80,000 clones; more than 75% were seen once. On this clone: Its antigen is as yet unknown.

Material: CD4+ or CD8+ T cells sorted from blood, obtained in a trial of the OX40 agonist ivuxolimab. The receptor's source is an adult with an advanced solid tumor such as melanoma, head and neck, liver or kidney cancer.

The CDR3 bases are TGTGCCAGCAGCCGATCATATGGGGGGAGCTATGGCTACACCTTC. Its protein is CASSRSYGGSYGYTF. This sequence joins TRBV5-6 and TRBJ1-2, with D perhaps matching TRBD1 (5 bases). The CDR3 has 15 residues. V was shortened by 4 bases and J by 4 bases, with 17 bases between the two germline ends. CDR1 is SGHDT and CDR2 is YYEEEE in the germline V gene.